The source of this T cell receptor (beta chain) is a study of blood T cell repertoires in COVID-19. Study-wide background: COVID-19 samples from acute and convalescent phases originated in the United States, Italy and Spain.

V lost 1 base to trimming and J lost 0 bases, with 11 bases between them. This CDR3 has 16 residues. Germline V lookup: CDR1 KGHSH, CDR2 LQKENI. Clones were read by immunoSEQ multiplex PCR, and TCRdb kept only the in-frame ones, dropping some. The data show approximately 400,000 clones, roughly 86% seen once. This clone showed up just once. The rearrangement links TRBV18 to TRBJ2-3; TRBD1 is a possible D gene (5 bases). Sequencing was carried out using peripheral blood. The TCR was taken from a human donor with acute or convalescent COVID-19. The donor label of this sample is uncertain. CDR3 region: CASSPQPDTSTDTQYF. In DNA form, the CDR3 reads TGTGCCAGCTCACCACAGCCGGACACTAGCACAGATACGCAGTATTTT. Combining the CDR3 with reference TRBV18 and TRBJ2-3 gives the whole variable domain NAGVMQNPRHLVRRRGQEARLRCSPMKGHSHVYWYRQLPEEGLKFMVYLQKENIIDESGMPKERFSAEFPKEGPSILRIQQVVRGDSAAYFCASSPQPDTSTDTQYFGPGTRLTVL.